The 28 T cell receptor beta chains below were found in one sample sequenced in a study of cytomegalovirus exposure and HLA in healthy donors. Here immunoSEQ multiplex PCR was the method, and the copy in TCRdb shows in-frame clones only, minus some. This sample has 65,000 to 75,000 clones, with 92% found just once. The sequenced sample consisted of PBMCs. The receptors derive from a man between 18 and 35 years old in good health and CMV-seropositive.

With respect to this clone: A junction end diverges from the germline sequence, so it may reflect a read error. The rearrangement uses TRBV2 and TRBJ2-3; 8 nucleotides match TRBD2. The CDR3 contains 14 residues. Germline values: CDR1 SNHLY, CDR2 FYNNEI. CDR3 nucleotide sequence: TGCGGAGGTAGGACGGGAGGGCGCACAGATACGCAGTATTTT. Its translation is CGGRTGGRTDTQYF.

V gene TRBV30 combines with J gene TRBJ2-1; TRBD1 aligns across 7 bases. The CDR3 loop spans 14 amino acids. Trimming removed 0 bases from V and 14 bases from J; junction bases left unmatched: 13. The germline CDR1 and CDR2 sequences are GTSNPN and SVGIG (reference sequence). CDR3 sequence: CAWSVRGGDSTEFF. As DNA, the CDR3 is TGTGCCTGGAGTGTAAGGGGTGGGGACAGCACGGAGTTCTTC.

This sequence joins TRBV9 and TRBJ2-2; D possibly corresponds to TRBD1 (5 bases). The CDR3 consists of 15 residues. V was pared by 4 bases and J by 0 bases, with 10 bases between. CDR1 SGDLS and CDR2 YYNGEE come from the germline V gene. CDR3: CASSPWTTNTGELFF. Written as DNA, the CDR3 is TGTGCCAGCAGCCCGTGGACAACGAACACCGGGGAGCTGTTTTTT.

The V gene is TRBV11-2, the J gene TRBJ1-1; no reliable D call. Trimming removed 1 base from V and 8 bases from J, with 11 bases in between. Germline CDR1 and CDR2: SGHAT and FQNNGV. CDR3 length equals 13 residues. The CDR3: CASSLGGLEEAFF. The CDR3 nucleotides read TGTGCCAGCAGCTTAGGCGGCCTGGAGGAAGCTTTCTTT. Combining the CDR3 with reference TRBV11-2 and TRBJ1-1 gives the whole variable domain EAGVAQSPRYKIIEKRQSVAFWCNPISGHATLYWYQQILGQGPKLLIQFQNNGVVDDSQLPKDRFSAERLKGVDSTLKIQPAKLEDSAVYLCASSLGGLEEAFFGQGTRLTVV.

This chain links TRBV27 with TRBJ2-7; 7 positions agree with TRBD2. This CDR3 has 14 amino acids. From germline, CDR1 is MNHEY and CDR2 SMNVEV (reference sequence). V dropped 6 bases and J dropped 2; count of bases not matched to a gene: 7. CDR3 nucleotides: TGTGCCAGCAGCCTAAGCGGGGCCGCCTACGAGCAGTACTTC. It is translated as CASSLSGAAYEQYF.

V usage is TRBV28 and J usage is TRBJ2-7, with 10 nucleotides matching TRBD2. With V trimmed by 6 bases and J by 4 bases, 6 bases remained unmatched. Germline assignment: CDR1 MDHEN and CDR2 SYDVKM. The CDR3 totals 14 residues. CDR3 in amino acids: CASSEAGGPYEQYF. The CDR3 DNA sequence: TGTGCCAGCAGCGAAGCGGGAGGGCCTTACGAGCAGTACTTC.

This chain links TRBV7-6 with TRBJ1-3; tentative D call: TRBD1 (6 bases). Germline loops: CDR1 SGHVS, CDR2 FNYEAQ. Trimming cost V 3 bases and J 7 bases, with 16 bases left between them. The CDR3 is 15 residues long. The CDR3 here is CASSFEQGEGNTIYF. The DNA of the CDR3 is TGTGCCAGCAGCTTCGAACAGGGAGAGGGTAACACCATATATTTT. Supplemented by reference TRBV7-6 and TRBJ1-3, the full variable domain reads GAGVSQSPRYKVTKRGQDVALRCDPISGHVSLYWYRQALGQGPEFLTYFNYEAQQDKSGLPNDRFSAERPEGSISTLTIQRTEQRDSAMYRCASSFEQGEGNTIYFGEGSWLTVV.

The J gene is TRBJ2-1, the V gene TRBV27, with a tentative D call TRBD1 (6 bases). The CDR3 consists of 14 residues. V lost 7 bases to trimming and J lost 2 bases, with 12 bases between them. Germline V gives CDR1 MNHEY, CDR2 SMNVEV (reference sequence). DNA for the CDR3: TGTGCCAGCACCGACAGGAGCCCCTACAATGAGCAGTTCTTC. Amino acids: CASTDRSPYNEQFF.

In this sample, this clone turned up once. The chain uses TRBV7-9 and TRBJ1-1; 7 bases are a match to TRBD1. CDR3 length: 15 amino acids. V was pared by 4 bases and J by 5 bases, with 10 bases of the junction left unmatched. Germline V gene lookup returns CDR1 SEHNR and CDR2 FQNEAQ (reference sequence). Here the CDR3 reads CASSSFPGTETEAFF. The DNA of the CDR3 is TGTGCCAGCAGCTCTTTTCCCGGGACAGAAACTGAAGCTTTCTTT.

This clone appeared a single time. V is TRBV5-1 and J is TRBJ2-7, with D unresolved. Trimming cost V 5 bases and J 1 base, with 10 bases left between them. Germline CDR1 reads SGHRS; CDR2 reads YFSETQ. The CDR3 runs to 13 residues. CDR3 sequence reads: CASRPGQSYEQYF. CDR3 in DNA: TGCGCCAGCAGGCCTGGTCAGTCCTACGAGCAGTACTTC.

This chain connects TRBV28 to TRBJ2-7; TRBD1 aligns across 7 bases. V lost 2 bases, J lost 3 bases, and 7 bases stayed unmatched. This CDR3 comprises 15 residues. CDR1 MDHEN and CDR2 SYDVKM come from the germline V gene. CDR3: CASSLPRQGIYEQYF. The CDR3 DNA sequence: TGTGCCAGCAGTTTACCCAGACAGGGAATCTACGAGCAGTACTTC.

The J gene is TRBJ1-1, the V gene TRBV19; 10 bases align to TRBD1. The ends lost 7 bases at V and 7 bases at J; junction bases unmatched: 6. Germline V lookup: CDR1 LNHDA, CDR2 SQIVND (reference sequence). The CDR3 runs 13 residues. The CDR3 DNA is TGTGCCAGTACCCCGGGACAGGGGCTTGAAGCTTTCTTT. Amino acids: CASTPGQGLEAFF.

The chain has TRBV27 and TRBJ2-7, with 14 nucleotides matching TRBD2. V lost 5 bases, J lost 4 bases, and 4 bases stayed unmatched. The CDR3 consists of 15 residues. Germline assignment: CDR1 MNHEY and CDR2 SMNVEV (reference sequence). DNA of the CDR3: TGTGCCAGCAGTCCGGGGACTAGCGGGAGTTACGAGCAGTACTTC. Amino acids: CASSPGTSGSYEQYF.

The V call is TRBV7-6, the J call TRBJ2-3; D uncertain. The V gene lost 10 bases and the J gene lost 2 bases, with 16 bases spanning the gap. CDR3 length: 14 residues. The germline CDR1 and CDR2 sequences are SGHVS and FNYEAQ. CDR3 DNA: TGTGCCACCCGAAGAGAGCCCAACACAGATACGCAGTATTTT. Encoded protein: CATRREPNTDTQYF.

This clone was seen just once. The genes are TRBV10-1 and TRBJ2-3; 11 positions agree with TRBD2. After removal of 3 bases from V and 2 bases from J, the junction contained 7 bases not matched to a gene. Germline V gene lookup returns CDR1 WNHNN and CDR2 SYGVQD (reference sequence). The CDR3 is 17 residues long. The CDR3, as DNA: TGCGCCAGCAGTGACCCCATGACTAGCGGGGACACAGATACGCAGTATTTT. It specifies CASSDPMTSGDTDTQYF.

The chain uses TRBV27 and TRBJ2-5, with TRBD2 identical over 10 bases. The CDR3 is 13 residues long. Germline lookup yields CDR1 MNHEY and CDR2 SMNVEV (reference sequence). Trimming removed 7 bases from V and 7 bases from J; junction bases left unmatched: 6. CDR3 bases: TGTGCCAGCACTTCTAGCGGGAGTGGGACCCAGTACTTC. Protein sequence: CASTSSGSGTQYF.

This chain connects TRBV5-1 to TRBJ2-7, with D possibly matching TRBD2 (6 bases). The CDR3 is made up of 12 amino acids. The V and J ends lost 4 bases and 3 bases respectively, with 8 bases between them. CDR1 is SGHRS, CDR2 YFSETQ, per germline. In DNA, the CDR3 is TGCGCCAGCAGCGCGGGGAACTACGAGCAGTACTTC. Its translation: CASSAGNYEQYF. The whole variable domain, remainder taken from reference TRBV5-1 and TRBJ2-7, is KAGVTQTPRYLIKTRGQQVTLSCSPISGHRSVSWYQQTPGQGLQFLFEYFSETQRNKGNFPGRFSGRQFSNSRSEMNVSTLELGDSALYLCASSAGNYEQYFGPGTRLTVT.

The gene calls are TRBV5-1 and TRBJ1-1; the D gene is possibly TRBD1 (6 bases). The CDR3 covers 15 residues. The germline V gene has CDR1 SGHRS and CDR2 YFSETQ. The germline V and J ends were trimmed by 3 bases and 2 bases, with 14 bases remaining between them. The CDR3 DNA sequence: TGCGCCAGCAGCTCCTTAACAGGGCACAACACTGAAGCTTTCTTT. Amino acids: CASSSLTGHNTEAFF.

The table lists this clone with a count of one. The gene calls are TRBV29-1 and TRBJ2-3; possibly TRBD2 for D (6 bases). CDR1 is SQVTM and CDR2 is ANQGSEA in the germline V gene. V gave up 7 bases and J gave up 2 bases, with 13 bases separating them. The CDR3 sequence is 13 residues long. Here the CDR3 DNA reads TGCAGCGGATGGGGGGACCACACAGATACGCAGTATTTT. Translation: CSGWGDHTDTQYF.

J is TRBJ2-7 and V is TRBV6-5; 8 nucleotides align to TRBD2. The junction had 6 bases not matched to a gene; V was cut back by 2 bases and J by 3 bases. CDR1 is MNHEY, CDR2 SVGAGI, per germline. The CDR3 consists of 15 residues. The CDR3: CASSYRAGGGYEQYF. The CDR3 DNA follows: TGTGCCAGCAGTTACAGGGCGGGAGGTGGCTACGAGCAGTACTTC.

This clone was seen only once. This chain links TRBV29-1 with TRBJ2-7, with D maybe TRBD2 (6 bases). Deletions cut 5 bases from V and 4 bases from J, with 18 bases between. The germline V gene encodes CDR1 SQVTM and CDR2 ANQGSEA. The CDR3 is 14 amino acids. The CDR3 DNA follows: TGCAGCGTTCAGGGCGGGGTTATGGGTTACGAGCAGTACTTC. Translated, it gives CSVQGGVMGYEQYF.

This clone has a single count. The chain combines TRBV4-2 with TRBJ2-1; D is uncertain. The CDR3 length is 18 residues. V was pared by 0 bases and J by 1 base, with 16 bases between. Per the germline V gene, CDR1 is LGHNA and CDR2 is YNFKEQ. CDR3 bases: TGTGCCAGCAGCCAAGAAATTCCTGCTGGGCAGTCCTACAATGAGCAGTTCTTC. Encoded protein: CASSQEIPAGQSYNEQFF.

J is TRBJ2-1 and V is TRBV5-1; TRBD2 agrees at 12 bases. The germline V gene encodes CDR1 SGHRS and CDR2 YFSETQ. With 4 bases clipped from V and 7 bases from J, the junction kept 15 bases outside the gene matches. The CDR3 consists of 18 residues. The CDR3 nucleotides read TGCGCCAGCAGCCCCGGGGATGCTAGCGGGAGGGGGGGGAATGAGCAGTTCTTC. Its translation is CASSPGDASGRGGNEQFF.

This chain uses TRBV29-1 with TRBJ2-2; D remains unclear. V was trimmed by 0 bases and J by 2 bases, leaving 10 bases between them. Germline assignment: CDR1 SQVTM and CDR2 ANQGSEA. CDR3 size: 15 residues. The CDR3: CSVEEGQVNTGELFF. CDR3 nucleotide sequence: TGCAGCGTTGAAGAAGGCCAGGTCAACACCGGGGAGCTGTTTTTT.

This chain links TRBV9 with TRBJ2-1; D not resolved. The V end lost 3 bases, the J end lost 8 bases, and 9 bases lay between the germline ends. Germline assignment: CDR1 SGDLS and CDR2 YYNGEE. The CDR3 covers 12 residues. The CDR3 sequence is CASSAPRDEQFF. CDR3 bases: TGTGCCAGCAGCGCCCCCCGCGATGAGCAGTTCTTC.

This chain joins TRBV9 and TRBJ2-7, with 8 bases identical to TRBD2. Trimming cost V 0 bases and J 4 bases; bases outside gene matches: 3. The CDR3 is made up of 14 amino acids. CDR1 is SGDLS, CDR2 YYNGEE, per germline. CDR3 loop: CASSVAGGWYEQYF. The CDR3 DNA follows: TGTGCCAGCAGCGTAGCGGGAGGGTGGTACGAGCAGTACTTC.

The chain carries TRBV28 and TRBJ2-1; 7 bases map to TRBD1. The CDR3 runs to 15 residues. Germline values: CDR1 MDHEN, CDR2 SYDVKM. After removal of 6 bases from V and 7 bases from J, the junction contained 12 bases not matched to a gene. The CDR3 nucleotides read TGTGCCAGCAGCCCTTGGGAGACAGGGACGAATGAGCAGTTCTTC. Translation: CASSPWETGTNEQFF.

This chain connects TRBV7-6 to TRBJ1-2; 8 nucleotides agree with TRBD1. Germline lookup yields CDR1 SGHVS and CDR2 FNYEAQ. CDR3 length equals 15 residues. Germline trimming cut 1 base from V and 8 bases from J; bases unmatched to any gene: 9. The CDR3 loop is CASSLEQGGGGGYTF. The CDR3 nucleotides read TGTGCCAGCAGCTTAGAACAGGGGGGGGGAGGCGGCTACACCTTC.